Listed here are 10 T cell receptor beta chains from one sample, sequenced in a study of T cell responses to AZD1222 COVID-19 vaccine. Some clones are missing from TCRdb's copy, which holds only in-frame ones; the method was immunoSEQ multiplex PCR. The table lists about 120,000 clones, around 93% of them singletons. This specimen consisted of peripheral blood, obtained 28 days after the second AZD1222 dose. The receptors were gathered from an adult who received the AZD1222 COVID-19 vaccine.

The chain is built from TRBV7-2 and TRBJ2-7, with D perhaps TRBD2 (6 bases). Germline V gene sequence: CDR1 SGHTA, CDR2 FQGNSA. With 5 bases removed from V and 2 bases from J, the gap between germline ends came to 19 bases. CDR3 length equals 16 residues. Here the CDR3 reads CASSPPGRRRPYEQYF. The DNA of the CDR3 is TGTGCCAGCAGCCCGCCAGGGAGGAGGAGGCCCTACGAGCAGTACTTC.

The chain is built from TRBV29-1 and TRBJ1-1, with 8 bases identical to TRBD1. Trimming removed 6 bases from V and 1 base from J; junction bases left unmatched: 4. CDR3 size: 13 residues. Germline CDR1 is SQVTM and CDR2 is ANQGSEA. The CDR3 DNA reads as TGCAGCGTGTACGGGACAGGGAACACTGAAGCTTTCTTT. This gives the protein CSVYGTGNTEAFF.

This sequence joins TRBV6-6 and TRBJ1-2, with a possible D match to TRBD1 (6 bases). V lost 5 bases and J lost 2, with 9 bases in between. The CDR3 is 13 amino acids. In germline, CDR1 is MNHNY, CDR2 SVGAGI (reference sequence). The CDR3 sequence is CASSVDSNYGYTF. The DNA for the CDR3 is TGTGCCAGCAGTGTGGACAGCAACTATGGCTACACCTTC.

The chain carries TRBV5-6 and TRBJ1-2, with TRBD1 matching 8 bases. The ends lost 1 base at V and 8 bases at J; junction bases unmatched: 10. Germline CDR1 is SGHDT and CDR2 is YYEEEE. The CDR3 runs 15 residues. DNA for the CDR3: TGTGCCAGCAGCTTGCCCCACCGGACAGGGAACGGCTACACCTTC. It is translated as CASSLPHRTGNGYTF.

This rearrangement joins TRBV5-1 to TRBJ1-2; D may be TRBD1 (6 bases). Per germline, CDR1 SGHRS and CDR2 YFSETQ. There are 13 residues in the CDR3. Between the trimmed V and J ends, which lost 0 bases and 7 bases, there was a span of 10 bases. The CDR3 nucleotides read TGCGCCAGCAGCTTGGATCGGGGGGCTGGCTACACCTTC. It encodes CASSLDRGAGYTF.

The genes are TRBV19 and TRBJ2-2; D is uncertain. CDR3 length: 16 amino acids. V dropped 2 bases and J dropped 4 bases, with 14 bases sitting between them. Germline V gives CDR1 LNHDA, CDR2 SQIVND (reference sequence). The CDR3 sequence is CASSIRQPPRTGELFF. CDR3 DNA sequence: TGTGCCAGTAGTATAAGGCAGCCCCCACGCACCGGGGAGCTGTTTTTT.

The V and J genes are TRBV5-1 and TRBJ1-2; D remains unclear. This CDR3 has 14 amino acids. Per the germline V gene, CDR1 is SGHRS and CDR2 is YFSETQ. Trimming stripped 3 bases from V and 7 bases from J, with 16 bases between. In nucleotides, the CDR3 is TGCGCCAGCAGCTCCGAGGTCGCGGGTGGTGGCTACACCTTC. Its protein product is CASSSEVAGGGYTF.

The rearrangement links TRBV27 to TRBJ1-5; 9 positions match TRBD1. Per the germline V gene, CDR1 is MNHEY and CDR2 is SMNVEV (reference sequence). The CDR3 is 14 residues long. V lost 6 bases to trimming and J lost 6 bases; unmatched junction nucleotides: 6. The chain's CDR3 is CASRGTGISQPQHF. DNA for the CDR3: TGTGCCAGCAGGGGGACAGGGATTAGTCAGCCCCAGCATTTT.

This clone has only one observation. The chain recombines TRBV3-1 (or the pseudogene TRBV3-2) with TRBJ2-1; TRBD2 aligns across 8 bases. The CDR3 spans 14 residues. Germline trimming cut 4 bases from V and 6 bases from J; bases unmatched to any gene: 5. Germline-derived CDR1 and CDR2 are LGHDT and YNNKEL (reference sequence). Here the CDR3 reads CASSPGLGSNEQFF. CDR3 DNA sequence: TGTGCCAGCAGCCCGGGACTAGGGTCCAATGAGCAGTTCTTC.

The V and J genes are TRBV7-2 and TRBJ2-7; a weak D match, TRBD2 (6 bases). Germline V CDR1 and CDR2: SGHTA, FQGNSA. V lost 5 bases, J lost 7 bases, and 15 bases lay in between. This CDR3 has 13 residues. CDR3 nucleotide sequence: TGTGCCAGCAGCCCCTGGACCAGCGGGGAGCAGTACTTC. Its translation is CASSPWTSGEQYF.